The source of this T cell receptor beta chain is a study of T cells in Graves' hyperthyroidism and ophthalmopathy. PBMCs stemmed from under 11 ml fresh peripheral blood. Deletions cut 2 bases from V and 0 bases from J, with 12 bases between. This CDR3 contains 16 residues. Germline CDR1 SGHRS, CDR2 YFSETQ. Researchers amplified the TCR beta CDR3 regions from RNA transcripts. First-round RT-PCR targeting the TCR CDR3 was performed with the HTBI primer set. TCRdb re-analysed the multiplex PCR reads in MiXCR, keeping a single row per CDR3 protein. Of a few hundred thousand distinct CDR3 sequences detected, about a fifth appear once; the ten largest clones hold 40%.

The chain combines TRBV5-1 with TRBJ2-1; unclear D gene. This TCR came from a man aged 18 to 30 with Graves' ophthalmopathy. Sequencing was carried out using blood. The CDR3 nucleotides read TGCGCCAGCAGCTTCAACCCCCTTCTCTCCTACAATGAGCAGTTCTTC. As protein: CASSFNPLLSYNEQFF.